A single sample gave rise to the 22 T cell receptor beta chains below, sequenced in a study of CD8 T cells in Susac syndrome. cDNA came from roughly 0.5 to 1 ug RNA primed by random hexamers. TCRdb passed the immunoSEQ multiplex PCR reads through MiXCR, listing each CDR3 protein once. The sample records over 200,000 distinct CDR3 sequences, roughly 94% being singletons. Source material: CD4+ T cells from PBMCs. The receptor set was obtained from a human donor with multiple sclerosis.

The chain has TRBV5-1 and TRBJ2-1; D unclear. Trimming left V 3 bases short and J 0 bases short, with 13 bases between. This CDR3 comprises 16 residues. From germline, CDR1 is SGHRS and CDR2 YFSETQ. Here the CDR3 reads CASSSLSPSSYNEQFF. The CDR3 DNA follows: TGCGCCAGCAGCTCGCTTAGCCCGAGCTCCTACAATGAGCAGTTCTTC.

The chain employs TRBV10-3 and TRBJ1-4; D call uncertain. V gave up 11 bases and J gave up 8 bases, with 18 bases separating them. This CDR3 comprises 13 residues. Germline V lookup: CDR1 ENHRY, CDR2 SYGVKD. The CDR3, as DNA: TGTGCCGCCAAAGGGAGGGTTCGCGAAAAACTGTTTTTT. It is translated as CAAKGRVREKLFF.

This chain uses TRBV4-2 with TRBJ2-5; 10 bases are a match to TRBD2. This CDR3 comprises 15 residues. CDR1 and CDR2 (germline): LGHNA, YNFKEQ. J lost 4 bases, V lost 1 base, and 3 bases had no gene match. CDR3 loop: CASSQVAGGRETQYF. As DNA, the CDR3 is TGTGCCAGCAGCCAAGTAGCGGGGGGACGAGAGACCCAGTACTTC.

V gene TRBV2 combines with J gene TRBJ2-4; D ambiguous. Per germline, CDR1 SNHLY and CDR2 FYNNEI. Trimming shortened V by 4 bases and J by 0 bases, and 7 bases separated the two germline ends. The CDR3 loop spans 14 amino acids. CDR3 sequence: CASSATVAKNIQYF. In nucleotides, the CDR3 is TGTGCCAGCAGTGCAACAGTAGCCAAAAACATTCAGTACTTC.

CDR3: CASSILGGENQPQHF. The CDR3, as DNA: TGTGCCAGCTCAATCCTCGGAGGGGAGAATCAGCCCCAGCATTTT. The chain has TRBV18 and TRBJ1-5; D may be TRBD1 (5 bases). Trimming took 5 bases from V and 4 from J, leaving 15 bases between them. Germline values: CDR1 KGHSH, CDR2 LQKENI. This CDR3 is built from 15 residues.

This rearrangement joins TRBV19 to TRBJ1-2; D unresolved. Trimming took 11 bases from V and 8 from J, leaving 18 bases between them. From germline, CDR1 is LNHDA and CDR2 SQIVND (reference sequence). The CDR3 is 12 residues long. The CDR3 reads CASETKPGGYTF. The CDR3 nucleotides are TGTGCCTCCGAGACAAAACCGGGGGGCTACACCTTC.

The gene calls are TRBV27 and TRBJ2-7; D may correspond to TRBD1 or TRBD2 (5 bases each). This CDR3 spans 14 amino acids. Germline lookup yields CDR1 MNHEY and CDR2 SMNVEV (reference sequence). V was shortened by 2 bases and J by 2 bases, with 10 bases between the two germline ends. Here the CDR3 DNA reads TGTGCCAGCAGTTTAGGGGGATTCCCCTACGAGCAGTACTTC. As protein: CASSLGGFPYEQYF.

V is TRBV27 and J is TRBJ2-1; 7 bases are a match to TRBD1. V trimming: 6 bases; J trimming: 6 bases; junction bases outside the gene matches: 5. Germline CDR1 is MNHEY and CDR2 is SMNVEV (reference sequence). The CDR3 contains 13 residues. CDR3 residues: CASRTGLTNEQFF. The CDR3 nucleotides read TGTGCCAGCAGGACAGGGCTTACCAATGAGCAGTTCTTC.

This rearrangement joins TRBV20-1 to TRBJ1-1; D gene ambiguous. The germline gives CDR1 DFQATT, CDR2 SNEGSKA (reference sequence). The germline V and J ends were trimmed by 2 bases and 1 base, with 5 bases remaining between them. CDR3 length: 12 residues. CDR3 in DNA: TGCAGTGCTAGACAGTGGAACACTGAAGCTTTCTTT. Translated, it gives CSARQWNTEAFF.

CDR3 protein: CASSIGQGAHSQPQHF. Here the CDR3 DNA reads TGTGCCAGCAGCATCGGACAGGGGGCGCATAGTCAGCCCCAGCATTTT. V usage is TRBV7-9 and J usage is TRBJ1-5; 11 positions match TRBD1. Germline assignment: CDR1 SEHNR and CDR2 FQNEAQ (reference sequence). The CDR3 is made up of 16 amino acids. Trimming at V came to 5 bases and at J to 6 bases, leaving 9 bases not matched to a gene.

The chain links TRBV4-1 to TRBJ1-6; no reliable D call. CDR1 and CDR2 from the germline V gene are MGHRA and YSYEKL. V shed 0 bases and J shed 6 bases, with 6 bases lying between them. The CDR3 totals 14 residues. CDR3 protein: CASSQDMSNSPLHF. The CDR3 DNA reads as TGCGCCAGCAGCCAAGATATGTCTAATTCACCCCTCCACTTT.

The CDR3 sequence: CASSRPQGADNTGELFF. CDR3 DNA: TGTGCCAGCAGCCGTCCGCAGGGGGCTGATAACACCGGGGAGCTGTTTTTT. This chain links TRBV27 with TRBJ2-2, with 8 positions matching TRBD1. Germline loops: CDR1 MNHEY, CDR2 SMNVEV (reference sequence). Trimming took 6 bases from V and 2 from J; bases not matched to a gene: 11. CDR3 length: 17 residues.

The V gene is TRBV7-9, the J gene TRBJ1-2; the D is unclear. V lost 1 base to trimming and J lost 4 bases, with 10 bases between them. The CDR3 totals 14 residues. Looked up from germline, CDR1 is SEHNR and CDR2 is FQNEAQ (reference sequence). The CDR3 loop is CASSLGWAGYGYTF. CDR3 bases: TGTGCCAGCAGCTTAGGGTGGGCCGGCTATGGCTACACCTTC.

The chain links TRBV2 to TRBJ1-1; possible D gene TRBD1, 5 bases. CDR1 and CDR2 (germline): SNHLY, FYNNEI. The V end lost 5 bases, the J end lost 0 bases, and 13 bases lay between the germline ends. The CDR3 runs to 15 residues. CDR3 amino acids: CASSWVDSVNTEAFF. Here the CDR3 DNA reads TGTGCCAGCAGTTGGGTCGACAGTGTGAACACTGAAGCTTTCTTT.

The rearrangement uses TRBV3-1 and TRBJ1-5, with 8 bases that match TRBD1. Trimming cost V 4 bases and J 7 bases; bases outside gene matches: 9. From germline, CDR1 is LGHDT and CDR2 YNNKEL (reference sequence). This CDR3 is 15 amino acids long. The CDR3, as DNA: TGTGCCAGCAGCCCTTCTCCAGGGGGCGGCCAGCCCCAGCATTTT. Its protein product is CASSPSPGGGQPQHF.

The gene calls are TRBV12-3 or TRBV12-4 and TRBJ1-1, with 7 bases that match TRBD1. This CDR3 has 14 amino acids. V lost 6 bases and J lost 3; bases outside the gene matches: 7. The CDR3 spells CASSRSTGHTEAFF. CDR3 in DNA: TGTGCCAGCAGCCGATCGACAGGGCACACTGAAGCTTTCTTT.

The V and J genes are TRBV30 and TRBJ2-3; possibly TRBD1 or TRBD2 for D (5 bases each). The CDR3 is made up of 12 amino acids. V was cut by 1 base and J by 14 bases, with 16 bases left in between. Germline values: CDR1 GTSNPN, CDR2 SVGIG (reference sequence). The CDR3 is CAWSGGAGVGYF. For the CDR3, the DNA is TGTGCCTGGAGTGGAGGGGCTGGTGTAGGGTATTTT.

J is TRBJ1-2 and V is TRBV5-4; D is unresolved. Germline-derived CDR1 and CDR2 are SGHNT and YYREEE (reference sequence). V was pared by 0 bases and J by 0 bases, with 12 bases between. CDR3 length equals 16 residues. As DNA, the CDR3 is TGTGCCAGCAGCTTGGTCGAGAACGCAGCTAACTATGGCTACACCTTC. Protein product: CASSLVENAANYGYTF.

DNA of the CDR3: TGCAGCGTTCTTGTTCATAACTATGGCTACACCTTC. This gives the protein CSVLVHNYGYTF. The rearrangement uses TRBV29-1 and TRBJ1-2; D not resolved. Trimming cost V 5 bases and J 1 base, with 8 bases left between them. CDR3 length equals 12 residues. Germline CDR1 SQVTM, CDR2 ANQGSEA. Full variable domain (missing parts from reference TRBV29-1 and TRBJ1-2): SAVISQKPSRDICQRGTSLTIQCQVDSQVTMMFWYRQQPGQSLTLIATANQGSEATYESGFVIDKFPISRPNLTFSTLTVSNMSPEDSSIYLCSVLVHNYGYTFGSGTRLTVV.

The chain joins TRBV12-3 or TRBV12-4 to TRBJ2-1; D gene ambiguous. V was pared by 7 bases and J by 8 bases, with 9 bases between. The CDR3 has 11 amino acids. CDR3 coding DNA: TGTGCCAGCAAGCTTATGTATGAGCAGTTCTTC. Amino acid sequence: CASKLMYEQFF.

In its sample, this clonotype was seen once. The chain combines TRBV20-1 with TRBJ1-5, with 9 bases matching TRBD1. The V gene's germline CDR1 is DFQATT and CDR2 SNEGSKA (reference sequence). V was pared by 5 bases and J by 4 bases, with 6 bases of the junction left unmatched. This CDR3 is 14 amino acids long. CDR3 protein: CSAHRGQGNQPQHF. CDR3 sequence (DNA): TGCAGTGCTCACCGCGGACAGGGGAATCAGCCCCAGCATTTT.

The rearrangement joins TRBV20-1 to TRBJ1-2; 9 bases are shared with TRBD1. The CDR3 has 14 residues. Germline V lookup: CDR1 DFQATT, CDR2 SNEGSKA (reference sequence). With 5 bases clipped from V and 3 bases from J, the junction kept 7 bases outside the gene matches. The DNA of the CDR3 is TGCAGTGCTTCCTACCGACAGGGGGACTATGGCTACACCTTC. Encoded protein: CSASYRQGDYGYTF.